This T cell receptor beta chain was retrieved from a study of vaccination and CD4 T cells after COVID-19. As for the study in general: Recovered patients in the cohort numbered six men and four women, two of them Hispanic. Spike peptides, overlapping and drawn from SARS-CoV-2, HCoV-NL63, HCoV-OC43 and HCoV-229E, were used to stimulate cells. Study-wide findings and caveats: Among those convalescent, a median around 87% of reactive clones emerged solely post-vaccination.

Stated treatment: roughly ten-day PBMC culture with coronavirus spike peptide pools or control peptides (ViraFEST assay). The collection of CD4+ T cells from the unexposed donor took place before the COVID-19 pandemic (2011-2018). Regarding this clonotype: Its antigen is not identified.

The V gene's germline CDR1 is SGHRS and CDR2 YFSETQ. Trimming shortened V by 0 bases and J by 5 bases, and 11 bases separated the two germline ends. The CDR3 contains 14 residues. CD4+ T cells that had been cultured provided DNA sequenced with the Oncomine TCR Beta short-read assay. TCRdb re-called the PCR reads with MiXCR, one entry per CDR3 protein. The repertoire holds some 4,300 distinct CDR3 sequences, nearly 65% seen once, with 30% to 40% in the top ten. This sequence joins TRBV5-1 and TRBJ2-5; D is unclear. The specimen was CD4+ T cells from blood, cultured in vitro. The receptor was derived from a human donor in good health. CDR3 sequence: CASSLGDWSETQYF. In nucleotides, the CDR3 is TGCGCCAGCAGCTTGGGCGATTGGTCGGAGACCCAGTACTTC. Combining the CDR3 with reference TRBV5-1 and TRBJ2-5 gives the whole variable domain KAGVTQTPRYLIKTRGQQVTLSCSPISGHRSVSWYQQTPGQGLQFLFEYFSETQRNKGNFPGRFSGRQFSNSRSEMNVSTLELGDSALYLCASSLGDWSETQYFGPGTRLLVL.